This T cell receptor beta chain was recovered during a study of blood T cell repertoires in COVID-19. Here immunoSEQ multiplex PCR was the method, and the copy in TCRdb shows in-frame clones only, minus some. The sample gives about 240,000 clones, roughly 76% of which show up once; approximately 7.5% is in the top ten. The receptor was isolated from an elderly woman with COVID-19, enrolled during active disease. Sequencing used peripheral blood.

The CDR3 region has the DNA TGTGCCTGGAGTGAGACACTCTATAGCAATCAGCCCCAGCATTTT. It codes for CAWSETLYSNQPQHF. The chain carries TRBV30 and TRBJ1-5; D gene unclear. CDR1 GTSNPN and CDR2 SVGIG come from the germline V gene (reference sequence). The length of the CDR3 is 15 residues. The V and J ends lost 1 base and 0 bases respectively, with 10 bases between them.